Sequencing of this T cell receptor beta chain was carried out in a study of CD4 T cells in relation to SARS-CoV-2 and coronaviruses. Unexposed donor CD4+ T cells date from about 2011-2018, before the COVID-19 pandemic. Isolation of CD4+ T cells took place after about 10 days in culture. Unexposed-donor CD4+ T cells were probed with SARS-CoV-2 S/N and four cold-coronavirus spikes, cells permitting. The V and J ends lost 6 bases and 1 base respectively, with 9 bases between them. This CDR3 contains 13 residues. Study outcomes and limitations: The cross-reactivity analysis covered only spike protein, not other viral proteins.

The method was immunoSEQ multiplex PCR; TCRdb's version includes in-frame clones alone and lacks a portion of them. Of about 22,000 clones in the sample, 77% were seen once. Details on this clone: Its antigen is as yet unknown.

V is TRBV12-3 or TRBV12-4 and J is TRBJ1-1, with unresolved D. Sequenced material: CD4+ T cells from PBMCs, cultured in vitro. The sequence was collected from a human donor in good health. CDR3 sequence reads: CASSPRGNTEAFF. DNA for the CDR3: TGTGCCAGCAGCCCACGCGGGAACACTGAAGCTTTCTTT.